This record concerns one TCR beta chain sequence. The antigen remains undetermined. TCRdb's table, derived via immunoSEQ multiplex PCR, lists solely in-frame clones and lacks some. This sample has about 89,000 clones, with roughly 91% found just once. The data derive from a study of graft-versus-host responses after intestinal transplantation. Study-wide results and caveats: Allografts of one patient group, those with graft-donor T cell macrochimerism, had high graft-versus-host to host-versus-graft clonal ratios.

This TCR was sampled from a human donor who received an intestinal transplant. The material was unstimulated CD4+ T cells sorted from spleen or lymph node cells, obtained before intestinal transplant.

The CDR3 DNA reads as TGTGCCAGCCGTGGGGACAGGTTATTCACAGATACGCAGTATTTT. Translating it yields CASRGDRLFTDTQYF. The genes are TRBV6-1 and TRBJ2-3, with TRBD1 matching 8 bases. This CDR3 spans 15 amino acids. V shed 8 bases, J shed 2 bases, and the junction held 9 bases outside the gene matches. Germline V gene data show CDR1 as MNHNS and CDR2 as SASEGT.